This paragraph reports one TCR beta chain. The table came from immunoSEQ multiplex PCR; TCRdb's copy has only in-frame clones and leaves some out. There are tens of thousands of clones in the sample; roughly 81% occur only once, and about 7.2% lies in the top ten. The sample comes from a study of OX40 agonist ivuxolimab in advanced cancers. The overall study: Three patients responded partially, comprising one with hepatocellular carcinoma and two with cutaneous melanoma.

The specimen comprised CD4+ or CD8+ T cells sorted from blood, sampled in a trial of the OX40 agonist ivuxolimab. The TCR sequence derives from an adult with an advanced solid tumor such as melanoma, head and neck, liver or kidney cancer.

CDR3 sequence (DNA): TGCAGCGTTGGCAGGGTAAATGAAAAACTGTTTTTT. Protein: CSVGRVNEKLFF. The chain employs TRBV29-1 and TRBJ1-4; D is possibly TRBD1 (5 bases). The length of the CDR3 is 12 residues. Germline V CDR1 and CDR2: SQVTM, ANQGSEA. Trimming pared 4 bases from V and 5 bases from J, leaving 8 bases between.